The 26 T cell receptor beta chains presented below share a single source sample, sequenced in a study of blood T cell repertoires in COVID-19. Generated by immunoSEQ multiplex PCR, the TCRdb table keeps only in-frame clones and is missing some. This table has some 300,000 clones, less than 90% appearing once. Sequencing was done on a sample of peripheral blood. These receptors were obtained from a woman in her seventies with COVID-19, enrolled during active disease.

The chain has TRBV28 and TRBJ2-5; the match to TRBD1 covers 7 bases. Germline values: CDR1 MDHEN, CDR2 SYDVKM. The CDR3 has 14 residues. V was clipped by 6 bases and J by 4 bases; unmatched bases: 8. The chain's CDR3 is CASSGTGDAETQYF. Here the CDR3 DNA reads TGTGCCAGCAGCGGAACAGGGGATGCAGAGACCCAGTACTTC.

This clone was seen once. This rearrangement joins TRBV18 to TRBJ2-7; the D gene is possibly TRBD1 (6 bases). The length of the CDR3 is 13 residues. CDR1 and CDR2 (germline): KGHSH, LQKENI. The ends were cut back, 4 bases at V and 5 bases at J, with 12 bases in the middle. DNA for the CDR3: TGTGCCAGCTCACTTGGCAGGGGTGACGAGCAGTACTTC. Translation gives CASSLGRGDEQYF.

The V call is TRBV28, the J call TRBJ1-4, with 8 bases aligning to TRBD1. The CDR3 extends over 14 amino acids. The V gene end was trimmed by 2 bases and the J gene end by 10 bases; junction bases not matched to a gene: 6. CDR1 MDHEN and CDR2 SYDVKM come from the germline V gene. This CDR3 is CASSLGQGARKLFF. In DNA, the CDR3 is TGTGCCAGCAGTTTAGGGCAGGGGGCGAGAAAACTGTTTTTT.

V is TRBV5-1 and J is TRBJ2-3; 8 nucleotides match TRBD1. The J segment lost 0 bases and the V segment lost 2 bases, leaving 8 bases of the junction unmatched. CDR1 SGHRS and CDR2 YFSETQ come from the germline V gene. The CDR3 has 17 amino acids. Written as DNA, the CDR3 is TGCGCCAGCAGCTTACAGCCGACAGGGGCGAGCACAGATACGCAGTATTTT. Its protein product is CASSLQPTGASTDTQYF.

V gene TRBV19 combines with J gene TRBJ2-5; D ambiguous. The CDR3 is made up of 16 amino acids. The germline V gene has CDR1 LNHDA and CDR2 SQIVND (reference sequence). V was shortened by 3 bases and J by 5 bases, with 19 bases between the two germline ends. CDR3 residues: CASSIIYGVNPETQYF. In DNA form, the CDR3 reads TGTGCCAGTAGTATCATTTACGGAGTGAACCCCGAGACCCAGTACTTC.

The chain couples TRBV4-1 to TRBJ1-4; weak D call: TRBD1 (5 bases). Germline V gene data show CDR1 as MGHRA and CDR2 as YSYEKL. The V end was cut by 2 bases, the J end by 14 bases, with 18 bases between. The length of the CDR3 is 14 residues. As DNA, the CDR3 is TGCGCCAGCAGCCAATATCTGGGGCAGAAATCCCTGTTTTTT. Translation gives CASSQYLGQKSLFF.

V is TRBV29-1 and J is TRBJ1-1, with D hard to call. The germline V gene encodes CDR1 SQVTM and CDR2 ANQGSEA. CDR3 length: 12 residues. V lost 2 bases to trimming and J lost 7 bases, with 11 bases between them. In DNA, the CDR3 is TGCAGCGTTGAAAACGAGCCGCATGAAGCTTTCTTT. It codes for CSVENEPHEAFF.

The gene calls are TRBV10-2 and TRBJ2-7; weak D call: TRBD2 (5 bases). V lost 1 base and J lost 13, with 17 bases in between. From germline, CDR1 is WSHSY and CDR2 SAAADI. The CDR3 spans 13 residues. DNA for the CDR3: TGCGCCAGCAGTGAGTTTATGGACGGGAAGGCCTACTTC. It codes for CASSEFMDGKAYF.

Written as DNA, the CDR3 is TGCGCCAGCAGATCCGACAGGGAAGAGGGCTATGGCTACACCTTC. Translation: CASRSDREEGYGYTF. The chain has TRBV5-1 and TRBJ1-2, with 7 bases that match TRBD1. Germline CDR1 SGHRS, CDR2 YFSETQ. Trimming at V came to 5 bases and at J to 4 bases, leaving 11 bases not matched to a gene. There are 15 residues in the CDR3.

This clone was seen a single time. The rearrangement uses TRBV12-5 and TRBJ2-7; D perhaps matches TRBD1 (6 bases). Germline V CDR1 and CDR2: LGHNT, FRNRAP. The V gene lost 6 bases and the J gene lost 0 bases, with 18 bases spanning the gap. This CDR3 has 16 amino acids. The CDR3 reads CASGQVGDTYSYEQYF. DNA of the CDR3: TGTGCTAGTGGCCAGGTGGGGGACACCTACTCCTACGAGCAGTACTTC.

This clone was seen once. The V call is TRBV27, the J call TRBJ1-1, with TRBD1 identical over 12 bases. Trimming removed 5 bases from V and 7 bases from J; junction bases left unmatched: 8. CDR1 and CDR2 (germline): MNHEY, SMNVEV (reference sequence). The CDR3 has 15 amino acids. CDR3 nucleotide sequence: TGTGCCAGCAGTACTAGGGACAGGGGGCGCGGTGAAGCTTTCTTT. Translated: CASSTRDRGRGEAFF.

As DNA, the CDR3 is TGTGCCACCAGTCAAGGAACAGGGTCGAATTTTGATACGCAGTATTTT. Translation gives CATSQGTGSNFDTQYF. The genes are TRBV24-1 and TRBJ2-3; D perhaps matches TRBD1 (6 bases). Germline values: CDR1 KGHDR, CDR2 SFDVKD. CDR3 length: 16 amino acids. Between the trimmed V and J ends, which lost 6 bases and 6 bases, there was a span of 21 bases.

CDR3 DNA sequence: TGTGCCAGCAGCCAAGATCGGGTTGAGCAGTTCTTC. Protein product: CASSQDRVEQFF. The chain combines TRBV14 with TRBJ2-1; D unclear. The V gene's germline CDR1 is SGHDN and CDR2 FVKESK. The CDR3 length is 12 residues. The V and J ends lost 0 bases and 9 bases respectively, with 6 bases between them.

The chain joins TRBV10-3 to TRBJ1-5, with D possibly TRBD1 on 6 matching bases. Trimming stripped 3 bases from V and 4 bases from J, with 10 bases between. CDR3 length: 14 amino acids. The V gene's germline CDR1 is ENHRY and CDR2 SYGVKD. The CDR3 nucleotides are TGTGCCATCAGTGACAGGGGAGCTAATCAGCCCCAGCATTTT. Translated: CAISDRGANQPQHF.

The V and J genes are TRBV10-3 and TRBJ1-6; 10 bases fit TRBD1. V gave up 2 bases and J gave up 8 bases; unmatched junction bases: 6. Germline assignment: CDR1 ENHRY and CDR2 SYGVKD. The CDR3 length is 16 residues. The CDR3 coding sequence is TGTGCCATCAGTGAGCCGATCGGGACAGGGGATTCACCCCTCCACTTT. Encoded protein: CAISEPIGTGDSPLHF.

This chain connects TRBV11-2 to TRBJ1-6; 12 nucleotides align to TRBD1. J lost 7 bases, V lost 5 bases, and 12 bases had no gene match. This CDR3 has 18 residues. Germline V lookup: CDR1 SGHAT, CDR2 FQNNGV. The CDR3 bases are TGTGCCAGCAGCAACCCCCCGGGGACAGGGGGCTTCAATTCACCCCTCCACTTT. Protein: CASSNPPGTGGFNSPLHF.

This clone was picked up a small number of times. CDR3 protein: CSVVNTEAFF. The CDR3 DNA reads TGCAGCGTCGTGAACACTGAAGCTTTCTTT. V and J are TRBV29-1 and TRBJ1-1; D call uncertain. The CDR3 extends over 10 amino acids. Germline V gene sequence: CDR1 SQVTM, CDR2 ANQGSEA. Trimming removed 6 bases at V and 0 bases at J, with 2 bases between.

The DNA of the CDR3 is TGCGCCAGCAGCTCTATATTAGGACAGGGCCCTGAGCAGTTCTTC. As protein: CASSSILGQGPEQFF. V usage is TRBV5-1 and J usage is TRBJ2-1; the match to TRBD1 covers 8 bases. Germline V gene data show CDR1 as SGHRS and CDR2 as YFSETQ. The CDR3 is 15 amino acids. V shed 3 bases and J 9 bases; nucleotides not matched to a gene: 11.

The chain recombines TRBV9 with TRBJ2-1; TRBD2 matches 7 bases. Per germline, CDR1 SGDLS and CDR2 YYNGEE. V shed 0 bases, J shed 1 base, and the junction held 4 bases outside the gene matches. This CDR3 comprises 16 residues. In DNA form, the CDR3 reads TGTGCCAGCAGCGTAGGTCTAGCGGAATCCTACAATGAGCAGTTCTTC. Translated, it gives CASSVGLAESYNEQFF.

This rearrangement joins TRBV7-2 to TRBJ1-2; D gene uncertain. The germline V and J ends were trimmed by 6 bases and 5 bases, with 13 bases remaining between them. The CDR3 has 13 amino acids. Germline V gives CDR1 SGHTA, CDR2 FQGNSA. CDR3 residues: CASRAGLEYGYTF. CDR3 bases: TGTGCCAGCAGGGCGGGGTTAGAGTATGGCTACACCTTC.

The rearrangement uses TRBV5-1 and TRBJ2-2, with no clear D. Trimming took 0 bases from V and 0 from J, leaving 6 bases between them. CDR3 size: 15 residues. The germline V gene has CDR1 SGHRS and CDR2 YFSETQ. This CDR3 is CASSLDNPNTGELFF. CDR3 nucleotide sequence: TGCGCCAGCAGCTTGGACAACCCGAACACCGGGGAGCTGTTTTTT.

V gene TRBV7-2 combines with J gene TRBJ1-1; TRBD1 matches at 7 bases. The germline gives CDR1 SGHTA, CDR2 FQGNSA. The CDR3 runs to 13 residues. Trimming at V came to 4 bases and at J to 4 bases, leaving 3 bases not matched to a gene. In DNA form, the CDR3 reads TGTGCCAGCAGCTCCGCAGGGGGCACTGAAGCTTTCTTT. Translated, it gives CASSSAGGTEAFF. The full variable domain, rest sourced from reference TRBV7-2 and TRBJ1-1, is GAGVSQSPSNKVTEKGKDVELRCDPISGHTALYWYRQSLGQGLEFLIYFQGNSAPDKSGLPSDRFSAERTGGSVSTLTIQRTQQEDSAVYLCASSSAGGTEAFFGQGTRLTVV.

This clone occurred once. This chain links TRBV27 with TRBJ2-6, with D uncertain. CDR1 MNHEY and CDR2 SMNVEV come from the germline V gene (reference sequence). CDR3 length: 14 amino acids. Trimming stripped 3 bases from V and 0 bases from J, with 3 bases between. The CDR3 DNA follows: TGTGCCAGCAGTTTCGGCTCTGGGGCCAACGTCCTGACTTTC. Protein sequence: CASSFGSGANVLTF.

The rearrangement links TRBV4-1 to TRBJ2-7, with no clear D. This CDR3 has 13 residues. Germline loops: CDR1 MGHRA, CDR2 YSYEKL. V dropped 1 base and J dropped 6 bases, with 10 bases sitting between them. As DNA, the CDR3 is TGCGCCAGCAGCCAAGCCCTGTATCGCGAGCAGTACTTC. This translates into CASSQALYREQYF.

This chain joins TRBV7-9 and TRBJ2-7; weak D call: TRBD2 (6 bases). The CDR3 consists of 14 residues. The germline V gene has CDR1 SEHNR and CDR2 FQNEAQ (reference sequence). V lost 5 bases, J lost 2 bases, and 13 bases lay in between. The CDR3 reads CASSAIGGAYEQYF. CDR3 bases: TGTGCCAGCAGCGCGATCGGGGGAGCCTACGAGCAGTACTTC.

V gene TRBV28 combines with J gene TRBJ1-4; 9 bases are a match to TRBD1. After removal of 9 bases from V and 7 bases from J, the junction contained 9 bases not matched to a gene. The CDR3 is 14 amino acids. CDR1 MDHEN and CDR2 SYDVKM come from the germline V gene. CDR3 residues: CARTPGQGGEKLFF. The CDR3 DNA is TGTGCCAGAACTCCGGGACAGGGTGGTGAAAAACTGTTTTTT.